The 5 T cell receptor delta chains in this list originate from one sample, sequenced in a study of gamma-delta chains in newborns, infants, children. TCRdb reanalysed the reads via CATT. In the table there are approximately 1,300 delta-chain clones, roughly 1.1% of which are singletons. Sequenced material: blood. The receptors here all came from a child in good health.

This clone was observed a handful of times. It differs at one base from a far larger clone, so likely a read error. Other DNA sequences in the sample encode the same CDR3. V gene TRDV2 combines with J gene TRDJ3; 8 nucleotides line up with TRDD3. Germline loops: CDR1 GEAIGNYY, CDR2 EKD. J gave up 0 bases and V 1 base, and 16 bases lay outside the gene matches. The CDR3 extends over 22 amino acids. The CDR3 loop reads CACDTTDTGGWASSWDTRQMFF. CDR3 sequence (DNA): TGTGCCTGTGACACAACCGATACTGGGGGGTGGGCTAGCTCCTGGGACACCCGACAGATGTTTTTC.

In its sample, this clone was seen a few times. TCRdb has a much larger clone's protein, which differs at residue 11 from the translation of this DNA, likely because of a read error; what is shown is the protein translated from the DNA. Distinct nucleotide sequences in the sample also encode this CDR3. This chain connects TRDV2 to TRDJ3; 9 bases match TRDD3. The CDR3 spans 18 residues. CDR1 is GEAIGNYY and CDR2 is EKD in the germline V gene. CDR3 amino acids: CACVTGGYSSRDTRQMFF. The CDR3, as DNA: TGTGCCTGTGTCACAGGGGGATACAGCTCCCGGGACACCCGACAGATGTTTTTC.

This clone was found a few times. The TCRdb protein comes from a much larger clone and disagrees with this DNA's translation at residue 16, likely due to a read error; the protein given here is derived from the DNA. The rearrangement joins TRDV2 to TRDJ1; 8 bases align to TRDD3. The germline V gene has CDR1 GEAIGNYY and CDR2 EKD. There are 18 residues in the CDR3. CDR3 amino acids: CACDAILGASRGTDKPIF. The CDR3 coding sequence is TGTGCCTGTGACGCGATACTGGGGGCTAGTCGCGGCACCGATAAACCCATCTTT.

By sample share, this clone is large. This CDR3 is also generated by other DNA sequences in the sample. The CDR3 loop reads CACDTAGGYSWDTRQMFF. For the CDR3, the DNA is TGTGCCTGTGACACGGCTGGGGGGTACTCCTGGGACACCCGACAGATGTTTTTC. The chain uses TRDV2 and TRDJ3; 7 nucleotides line up with TRDD3. V dropped 1 base and J dropped 0; count of bases not matched to a gene: 5. CDR3 length: 18 amino acids. Looked up from germline, CDR1 is GEAIGNYY and CDR2 is EKD.

A word on this clone: Only one base separates this from a far larger clonotype, so it likely reflects a read error. This same CDR3 is encoded by further DNA sequences in the sample. The chain has TRDV2 and TRDJ1; 9 bases match TRDD3. V was clipped by 4 bases and J by 4 bases; unmatched bases: 12. Germline values: CDR1 GEAIGNYY, CDR2 EKD. The CDR3 is made up of 16 amino acids. The CDR3 nucleotides read TGTGCCTGTGATACCGTGGGGGATAAGGCTGGCGATAAACTCATCTTT. This gives the protein CACDTVGDKAGDKLIF.